This T cell receptor (beta chain) was sequenced in a study of T-cell reconstitution after alpha-beta-depleted transplantation in children. Preparation of the TCRbeta library used unique molecular identifiers. TCRdb processed the PCR reads anew with MiXCR; each CDR3 protein has one entry. The profile shows around 450,000 distinct CDR3 sequences, roughly a tenth of them singletons. V lost 0 bases and J lost 8, with 13 bases in between. The germline V gene encodes CDR1 SQVTM and CDR2 ANQGSEA. The CDR3 totals 13 residues. This clonotype has at least ten counts. This clonotype was sampled from a child aged 2-9 years with inherited bone marrow failure, due to receive a stem cell transplant. J is TRBJ1-2 and V is TRBV29-1, with D perhaps matching TRBD1 (5 bases). Sequences were derived from PBMCs, sampled before TCRalphabeta/CD19-depleted stem cell transplant. This CDR3 reads CSVEDPRVGGYTF. The CDR3, as DNA: TGCAGCGTTGAAGACCCCAGGGTCGGCGGCTACACCTTC.